This is a list of T cell receptor beta chains from one sample in a study of blood T cell repertoires in COVID-19. Sequenced by immunoSEQ multiplex PCR; TCRdb stores in-frame clones only, minus some. The sample lists around 200,000 clones, 83% occurring once. Specimen: peripheral blood. The origin of the receptors is a woman between 40 and 50 years old with active or convalescent COVID-19. Both conserved end residues are part of each CDR3. Each record gives: D gene, clone size, J gene, V gene, CDR3 protein, CDR3 DNA. The D gene is left open where the match is weak. The listing skips clone size in some rows; elsewhere it reads once, few, many or a size class.

D: NA
size: NA
J: TRBJ2-1
V: TRBV5-8
CDR3: CASFAGISYNEQFF
DNA: TGTGCCAGCTTCGCGGGGATCTCCTACAATGAGCAGTTCTTC

D: NA
size: NA
J: TRBJ2-1
V: TRBV6-4
CDR3: CASSPAAGSYNEQFF
DNA: TGTGCCAGCAGTCCGGCGGCTGGTAGCTACAATGAGCAGTTCTTC

D: NA
size: NA
J: TRBJ2-3
V: TRBV7-2
CDR3: CASSLGPGAGTDTQYF
DNA: TGTGCCAGCAGCTTAGGACCGGGAGCGGGCACAGATACGCAGTATTTT

D: TRBD1
size: NA
J: TRBJ2-1
V: TRBV5-6
CDR3: CASSLPDRGAYNEQFF
DNA: TGTGCCAGCAGCTTGCCCGACAGGGGTGCCTACAATGAGCAGTTCTTC

D: NA
size: NA
J: TRBJ1-5
V: TRBV20-1
CDR3: CSASDFYSNQPQHF
DNA: TGCAGTGCTAGTGATTTTTATAGCAATCAGCCCCAGCATTTT

D: NA
size: NA
J: TRBJ1-5
V: TRBV11-2
CDR3: CASSLEGRVNQPQHF
DNA: TGTGCCAGCAGCTTAGAAGGCAGGGTCAATCAGCCCCAGCATTTT

D: NA
size: NA
J: TRBJ1-3
V: TRBV9
CDR3: CASSPRDTRSGNTIYF
DNA: TGTGCCAGCAGCCCAAGGGACACCCGCTCTGGAAACACCATATATTTT

D: NA
size: NA
J: TRBJ2-2
V: TRBV19
CDR3: CASTPGGANTGELFF
DNA: TGTGCCAGTACCCCCGGAGGGGCGAACACCGGGGAGCTGTTTTTT

D: NA
size: NA
J: TRBJ1-1
V: TRBV6-1
CDR3: CASSVRIYRAHYPDTEAFF
DNA: TGTGCCAGCAGTGTTCGTATTTACAGGGCCCATTATCCCGACACTGAAGCTTTCTTT

D: NA
size: once
J: TRBJ2-2
V: TRBV5-1
CDR3: CASSRGSANTGELFF
DNA: TGCGCCAGCAGCCGTGGTAGCGCGAACACCGGGGAGCTGTTTTTT

D: NA
size: NA
J: TRBJ2-1
V: TRBV4-1
CDR3: CASSQELAPRYEQFF
DNA: TGCGCCAGCAGCCAAGAATTGGCCCCTAGATATGAGCAGTTCTTC

D: TRBD1
size: NA
J: TRBJ1-5
V: TRBV15
CDR3: CATSKGQSGIQPQHF
DNA: TGTGCCACCAGCAAGGGACAGTCAGGGATTCAGCCCCAGCATTTT

D: NA
size: NA
J: TRBJ2-7
V: TRBV28
CDR3: CASRPVDGYEQYF
DNA: TGTGCCAGCAGACCCGTCGACGGGTACGAGCAGTACTTC

D: NA
size: NA
J: TRBJ2-2
V: TRBV7-2
CDR3: CASSPGGTGTRRAGELFF
DNA: TGTGCCAGCAGCCCGGGAGGGACAGGGACCAGGAGGGCCGGGGAGCTGTTTTTT

D: NA
size: NA
J: TRBJ2-7
V: TRBV2
CDR3: CASSDASALMEQYF
DNA: TGTGCCAGCAGTGACGCTAGCGCCCTTATGGAGCAGTACTTC

D: NA
size: NA
J: TRBJ2-5
V: TRBV7-3
CDR3: CASSLGGAQETQYF
DNA: TGTGCCAGCAGCTTAGGAGGGGCACAAGAGACCCAGTACTTC

D: NA
size: NA
J: TRBJ2-3
V: TRBV25-1
CDR3: CASSEQEKTSTDTQYF
DNA: TGTGCCAGCAGTGAACAGGAAAAAACTAGCACAGATACGCAGTATTTT

D: TRBD2
size: NA
J: TRBJ2-3
V: TRBV5-4
CDR3: CASRSGTRLPDTQYF
DNA: TGTGCCAGCAGGTCCGGGACTAGGCTCCCAGATACGCAGTATTTT

D: TRBD2
size: few
J: TRBJ2-7
V: TRBV10-1
CDR3: CASSESGRSYEQYF
DNA: TGCGCCAGCAGTGAAAGCGGGAGGTCCTACGAGCAGTACTTC

D: NA
size: NA
J: TRBJ1-1
V: TRBV6-5
CDR3: CASSYSTGNTEAFF
DNA: TGTGCCAGCAGTTACTCTACCGGGAACACTGAAGCTTTCTTT

D: TRBD1
size: NA
J: TRBJ1-4
V: TRBV5-1
CDR3: CASSGQGRTNEKLFF
DNA: TGCGCCAGCAGTGGACAGGGCCGGACTAATGAAAAACTGTTTTTT

D: NA
size: NA
J: TRBJ2-5
V: TRBV19
CDR3: CASSIDNRAQETQYF
DNA: TGTGCCAGTAGTATAGACAACAGGGCCCAAGAGACCCAGTACTTC

D: NA
size: NA
J: TRBJ2-1
V: TRBV11-3
CDR3: CASTIEEGPQFF
DNA: TGTGCCAGCACCATAGAGGAGGGCCCGCAGTTCTTC

D: NA
size: NA
J: TRBJ2-5
V: TRBV6-6
CDR3: CASSPTGDQETQYF
DNA: TGTGCCAGCAGTCCTACAGGCGATCAAGAGACCCAGTACTTC